This T cell receptor (beta chain) was sequenced during a study of blood T cell repertoires in COVID-19. Study as a whole: Acute and convalescent COVID-19 specimens originated in the United States, Italy and Spain. PBMCs, B-cell-depleted T cells, or T cells provided the cDNA or gDNA that made up the material.

Losses at the gene ends were 4 bases for V and 2 bases for J; bases not matched to a gene: 6. The CDR3 has 15 residues. The V gene's germline CDR1 is KGHSH and CDR2 LQKENI. As processed by the authors: Nucleated cell counts were estimated from reference gene primer amplification. Repertoires were generated with immunoSEQ multiplex PCR, while TCRdb's copy carries only in-frame clones and drops some. That table furnishes V, J and clone size, whereas the DNA furnished D and trimming. The sample comprises 20,000 to 25,000 clones, 88% of which are singletons, and 22% rests with the top ten. The TCR was taken from a man between 65 and 85 years old in a cohort sampled during active COVID-19. Sequencing used peripheral blood. The chain combines TRBV18 with TRBJ2-3, with 7 bases fitting TRBD1. The CDR3 reads CASSLNRGPTDTQYF. The DNA for the CDR3 is TGTGCCAGCTCACTTAACAGGGGCCCCACAGATACGCAGTATTTT.